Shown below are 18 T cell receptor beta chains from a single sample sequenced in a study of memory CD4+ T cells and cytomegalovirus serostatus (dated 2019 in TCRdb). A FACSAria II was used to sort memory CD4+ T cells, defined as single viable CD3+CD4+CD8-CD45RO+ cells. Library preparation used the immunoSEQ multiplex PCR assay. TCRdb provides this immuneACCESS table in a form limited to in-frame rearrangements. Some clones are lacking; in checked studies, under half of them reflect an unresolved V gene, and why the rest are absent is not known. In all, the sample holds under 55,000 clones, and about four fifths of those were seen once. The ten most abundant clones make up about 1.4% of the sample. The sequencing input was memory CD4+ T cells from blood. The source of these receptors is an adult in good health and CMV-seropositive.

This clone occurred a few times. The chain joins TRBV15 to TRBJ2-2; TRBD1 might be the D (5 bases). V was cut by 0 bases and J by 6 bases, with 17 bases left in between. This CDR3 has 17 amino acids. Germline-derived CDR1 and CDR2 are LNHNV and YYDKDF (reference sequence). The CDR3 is CATSRDPQGVRSGELFF. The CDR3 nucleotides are TGTGCCACCAGCAGAGATCCCCAGGGCGTAAGGTCCGGGGAGCTGTTTTTT. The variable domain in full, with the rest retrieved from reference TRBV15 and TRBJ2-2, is DAMVIQNPRYQVTQFGKPVTLSCSQTLNHNVMYWYQQKSSQAPKLLFHYYDKDFNNEADTPDNFQSRRPNTSFCFLDIRSPGLGDTAMYLCATSRDPQGVRSGELFFGEGSRLTVL.

In DNA form, the CDR3 reads TGTGCCAGCAGCATCGACCTCACCTACGAGCAGTACTTC. Amino acid sequence: CASSIDLTYEQYF. This chain links TRBV7-9 with TRBJ2-7; D not resolved. Germline V lookup: CDR1 SEHNR, CDR2 FQNEAQ (reference sequence). The CDR3 totals 13 residues. V lost 5 bases and J lost 2, with 10 bases in between. Together with reference TRBV7-9 and TRBJ2-7, the CDR3 gives the full variable domain: DTGVSQNPRHKITKRGQNVTFRCDPISEHNRLYWYRQTLGQGPEFLTYFQNEAQLEKSRLLSDRFSAERPKGSFSTLEIQRTEQGDSAMYLCASSIDLTYEQYFGPGTRLTVT.

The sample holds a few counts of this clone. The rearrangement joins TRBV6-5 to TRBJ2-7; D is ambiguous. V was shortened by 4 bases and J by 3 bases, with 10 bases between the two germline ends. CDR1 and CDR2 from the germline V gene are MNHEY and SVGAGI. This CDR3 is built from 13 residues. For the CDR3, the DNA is TGTGCCAGCAGTTCGAACACTAACTACGAGCAGTACTTC. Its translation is CASSSNTNYEQYF.

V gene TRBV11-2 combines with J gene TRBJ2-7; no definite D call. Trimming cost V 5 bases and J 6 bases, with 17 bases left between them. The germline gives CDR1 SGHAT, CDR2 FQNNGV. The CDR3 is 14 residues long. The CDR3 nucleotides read TGTGCCAGCAGCCCCTCCGGCACAGCAACCGAGCAGTACTTC. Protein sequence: CASSPSGTATEQYF.

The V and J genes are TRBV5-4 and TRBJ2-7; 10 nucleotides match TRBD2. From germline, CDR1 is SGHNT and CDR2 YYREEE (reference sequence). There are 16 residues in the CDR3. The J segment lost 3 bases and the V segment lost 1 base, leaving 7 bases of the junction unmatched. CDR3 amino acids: CASSLPSGGLVYEQYF. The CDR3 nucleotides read TGTGCCAGCAGCTTGCCTAGCGGGGGCCTTGTCTACGAGCAGTACTTC.

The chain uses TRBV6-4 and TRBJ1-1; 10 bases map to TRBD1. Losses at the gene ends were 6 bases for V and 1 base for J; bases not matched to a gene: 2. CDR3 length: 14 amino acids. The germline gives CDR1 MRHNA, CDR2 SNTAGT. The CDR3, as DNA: TGTGCCAGCAGGGGACAGGGGAAGAACACTGAAGCTTTCTTT. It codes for CASRGQGKNTEAFF.

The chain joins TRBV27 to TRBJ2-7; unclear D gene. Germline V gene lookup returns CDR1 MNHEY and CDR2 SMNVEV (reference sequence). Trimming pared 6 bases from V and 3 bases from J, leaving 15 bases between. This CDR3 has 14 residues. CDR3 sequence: CASSPKVEFYEQYF. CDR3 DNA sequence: TGTGCCAGCAGCCCCAAGGTGGAGTTCTACGAGCAGTACTTC.

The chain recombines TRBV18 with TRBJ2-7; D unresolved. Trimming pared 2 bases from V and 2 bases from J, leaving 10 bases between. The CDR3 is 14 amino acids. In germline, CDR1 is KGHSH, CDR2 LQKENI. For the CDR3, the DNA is TGTGCCAGCTCACCAGGGCAGCACCCCTACGAGCAGTACTTC. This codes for CASSPGQHPYEQYF.

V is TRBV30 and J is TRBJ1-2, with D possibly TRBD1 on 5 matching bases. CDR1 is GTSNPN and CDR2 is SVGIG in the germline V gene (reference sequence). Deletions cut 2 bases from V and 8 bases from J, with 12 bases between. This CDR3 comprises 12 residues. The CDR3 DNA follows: TGTGCCTGGAGTAGCGGGGCCAGGGGCTACACCTTC. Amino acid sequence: CAWSSGARGYTF.

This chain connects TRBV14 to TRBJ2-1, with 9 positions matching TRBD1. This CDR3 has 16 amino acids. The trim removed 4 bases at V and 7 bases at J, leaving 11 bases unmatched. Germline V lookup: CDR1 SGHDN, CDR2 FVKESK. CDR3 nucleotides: TGTGCCAGCAGCCCCTCACGACAGGGGGGGAAGAATGAGCAGTTCTTC. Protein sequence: CASSPSRQGGKNEQFF.

The CDR3 here is CASSPGEGTRGYTF. CDR3 DNA sequence: TGTGCCAGCAGCCCGGGGGAGGGGACGCGCGGCTACACCTTC. The chain joins TRBV5-4 to TRBJ1-2; D is possibly TRBD1 (5 bases). The ends were cut back, 4 bases at V and 8 bases at J, with 18 bases in the middle. The CDR3 covers 14 residues. Germline CDR1 reads SGHNT; CDR2 reads YYREEE (reference sequence).

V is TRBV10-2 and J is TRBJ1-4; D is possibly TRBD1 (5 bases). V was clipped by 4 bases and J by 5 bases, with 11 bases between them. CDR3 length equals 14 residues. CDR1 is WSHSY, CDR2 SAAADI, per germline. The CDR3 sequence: CASSVAGRNEKLFF. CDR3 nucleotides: TGCGCCAGCAGTGTTGCAGGGAGAAATGAAAAACTGTTTTTT.

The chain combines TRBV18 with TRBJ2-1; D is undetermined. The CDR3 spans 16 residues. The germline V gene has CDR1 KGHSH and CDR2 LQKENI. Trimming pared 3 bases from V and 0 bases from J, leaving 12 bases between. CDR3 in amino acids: CASSPEVGFSYNEQFF. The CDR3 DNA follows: TGTGCCAGCTCACCTGAGGTCGGGTTCTCCTACAATGAGCAGTTCTTC.

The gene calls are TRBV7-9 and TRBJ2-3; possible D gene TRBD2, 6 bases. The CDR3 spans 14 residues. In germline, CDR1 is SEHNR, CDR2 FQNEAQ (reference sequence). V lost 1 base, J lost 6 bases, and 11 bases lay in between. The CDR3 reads CASSLGQAGDTQYF. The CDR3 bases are TGTGCCAGCAGCTTAGGGCAGGCGGGGGATACGCAGTATTTT.

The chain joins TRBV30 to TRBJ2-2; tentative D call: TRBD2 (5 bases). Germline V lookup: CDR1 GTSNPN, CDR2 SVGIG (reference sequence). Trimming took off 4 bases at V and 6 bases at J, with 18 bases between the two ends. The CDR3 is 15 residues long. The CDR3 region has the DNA TGTGCCTGGAAGGCGGGCAATACGCGGGCCGGGGAGCTGTTTTTT. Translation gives CAWKAGNTRAGELFF.

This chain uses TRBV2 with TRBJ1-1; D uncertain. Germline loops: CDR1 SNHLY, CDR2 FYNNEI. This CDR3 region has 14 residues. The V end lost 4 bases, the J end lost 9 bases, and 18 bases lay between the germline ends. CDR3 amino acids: CASSASEVVSKAFF. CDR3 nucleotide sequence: TGTGCCAGCAGTGCCTCCGAGGTGGTTTCTAAAGCTTTCTTT.

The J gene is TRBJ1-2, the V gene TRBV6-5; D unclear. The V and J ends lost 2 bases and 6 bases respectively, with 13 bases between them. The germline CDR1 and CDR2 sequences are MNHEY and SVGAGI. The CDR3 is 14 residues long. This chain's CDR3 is CASSYEVGQDGYTF. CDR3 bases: TGTGCCAGCAGTTACGAGGTCGGCCAGGATGGCTACACCTTC.

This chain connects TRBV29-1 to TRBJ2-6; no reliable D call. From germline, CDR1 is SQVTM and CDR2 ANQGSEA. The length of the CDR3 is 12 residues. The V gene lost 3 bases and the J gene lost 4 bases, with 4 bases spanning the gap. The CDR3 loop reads CSVDEGANVLTF. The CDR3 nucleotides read TGCAGCGTTGACGAGGGGGCCAACGTCCTGACTTTC.